The 32 T cell receptor beta chains below were found in one sample sequenced in a study of tumor-infiltrating lymphocytes in primary liver carcinoma. With a constant-region primer, TCR beta cDNA was made from 450 to 550 ng of total RNA. Library construction for TCR beta comprised three nested multiplex PCR rounds performed with slightly modified ARM-PCR. TRBV1-TRBV30 forward primers paired with a C-beta reverse primer were used in the first two PCR rounds, which ran roughly 11 cycles each. TCRdb passed the multiplex PCR reads through MiXCR, listing each CDR3 protein once. The sample holds about 200,000 distinct CDR3 sequences; about 82% are singletons and the top ten take 15% to 20%. Co-extraction yielded RNA and DNA from around 20-30 mg of unsorted bulk tissue. The sequencing sample was made of tumor tissue from primary liver carcinoma. These receptors were collected from a man between 35 and 55 years old with primary liver carcinoma and hepatitis B virus infection.

The chain recombines TRBV6-6 with TRBJ2-3; perhaps TRBD2 as D (6 bases). The CDR3 covers 15 residues. The germline CDR1 and CDR2 sequences are MNHNY and SVGAGI (reference sequence). The germline V and J ends were trimmed by 9 bases and 0 bases, with 16 bases remaining between them. In DNA form, the CDR3 reads TGTGCCAGTGCGCGGGGCCTGGCTAGCACAGATACGCAGTATTTT. Encoded protein: CASARGLASTDTQYF.

Remarks on this clonotype: A read error may account for a junction end that differs from germline. The CDR3 nucleotides read TGCGCCAGCACACTCAGGCTTGCGATAGAAGAGACTCAGTACTTC. This encodes CASTLRLAIEETQYF. The chain joins TRBV10-2 to TRBJ2-5; D unresolved. This CDR3 spans 15 amino acids. Germline CDR1 and CDR2: WSHSY and SAAADI.

About this clonotype itself: Lacking the conserved final phenylalanine or tryptophan, this CDR3 likely reflects a read error. The gene calls are TRBV29-1 and TRBJ2-1; tentatively, D is TRBD1 or TRBD2 (5 bases each). The CDR3 covers 12 residues. Germline V CDR1 and CDR2: SQVTM, ANQGSEA. CDR3 sequence reads: CSVEFRGSEQFI. Here the CDR3 DNA reads TGTAGCGTTGAATTCCGGGGCAGTGAGCAGTTCATC.

This clonotype has just one count. The chain couples TRBV10-2 to TRBJ1-2, with D possibly being TRBD1 (5 bases). V was shortened by 6 bases and J by 9 bases, with 20 bases between the two germline ends. CDR3 length equals 14 residues. Germline CDR1 WSHSY, CDR2 SAAADI. The CDR3 sequence is CASSRDGAFDCYTF. CDR3 DNA sequence: TGCGCCAGCAGCCGGGACGGGGCCTTTGACTGCTACACCTTC.

Concerning this clonotype: Sequence at one end of the junction differs from germline and may be a read error. The chain links TRBV12-3 or TRBV12-4 to TRBJ2-3; 7 nucleotides agree with TRBD1. The CDR3 runs 14 residues. CDR3: CPSSFTGVGDTQYF. CDR3 sequence (DNA): TGTCCCAGCAGTTTCACAGGGGTTGGGGATACGCAGTATTTT.

As concerns this clonotype: One end of the junction varies from germline; a read error may be responsible. The chain employs TRBV7-9 and TRBJ2-7; 8 positions agree with TRBD2. The CDR3 totals 16 residues. Germline CDR1 is SEHNR and CDR2 is FQNEAQ (reference sequence). CDR3 region: CACSWASGRGLGEQYF. The CDR3 nucleotides read TGTGCCTGCAGCTGGGCCAGCGGGAGAGGGTTGGGCGAGCAGTACTTC.

Of note for this clonotype: One end of the junction is discordant with germline, which a read error may explain. V gene TRBV28 combines with J gene TRBJ1-5, with D possibly being TRBD1 (5 bases). The V gene's germline CDR1 is MDHEN and CDR2 SYDVKM. The CDR3 consists of 14 residues. The CDR3 DNA reads as TGTGCCGGCAGGGCCGGGCATAGCAATCAGCCCCAGCATTTT. This translates into CAGRAGHSNQPQHF.

As concerns this clonotype: Since a much larger clone is just one base distant, this may be a read error. J is TRBJ2-6 and V is TRBV5-1; D may be TRBD2 (5 bases). The length of the CDR3 is 15 residues. Germline lookup yields CDR1 SGHRS and CDR2 YFSETQ. V lost 2 bases and J lost 2, with 8 bases in between. In DNA form, the CDR3 reads TGCGCCAGCAGCTTCAACGGGACTGGGGCCAACGTCCTGACTTTC. As protein: CASSFNGTGANVLTF.

A word on this clonotype: With a much larger clone just one base away, this may be a read error. Here the CDR3 reads CASSQPTGVYYGYTF. For the CDR3, the DNA is TGTGCCAGCAGCCAACCGACAGGGGTCTACTATGGCTACACCTTC. J is TRBJ1-2 and V is TRBV28; 8 nucleotides line up with TRBD1. Germline trimming cut 6 bases from V and 3 bases from J; bases unmatched to any gene: 9. This CDR3 region has 15 residues. Germline CDR1 MDHEN, CDR2 SYDVKM.

To note about this clonotype: Given the absence of the conserved phenylalanine or tryptophan at the CDR3 end, a read error is likely. The chain joins TRBV6-1 to TRBJ1-1, with D tentatively TRBD1 (6 bases). From germline, CDR1 is MNHNS and CDR2 SASEGT. The CDR3 spans 14 residues. CDR3 amino acids: CASTTQGGNTEAFL. The CDR3 DNA reads as TGTGCCAGCACTACACAGGGCGGGAACACAGAAGCTTTCTTA.

With respect to this clonotype: A read error is possible here, since a much larger clone lies one base away. V is TRBV5-1 and J is TRBJ2-7; TRBD1 matches 10 bases. The germline V gene has CDR1 SGHRS and CDR2 YFSETQ. The CDR3 covers 15 residues. This CDR3 reads CAGSLGPDRGYEQYF. CDR3 nucleotide sequence: TGCGCCGGCAGCTTGGGGCCGGACAGGGGGTACGAGCAGTACTTC.

As regards this clonotype: Because the CDR3 is missing its conserved closing phenylalanine or tryptophan, this is likely a read error. CDR3 region: CSDETDSSLNEQFL. The DNA of the CDR3 is TGCAGCGATGAAACGGACTCTAGTTTGAATGAGCAGTTCCTC. The chain is built from TRBV29-1 and TRBJ2-1, with D perhaps TRBD2 (5 bases). Germline CDR1 and CDR2: SQVTM and ANQGSEA. The CDR3 is 14 amino acids.

Remarks on this clonotype: One end of the junction does not line up with germline, which may come from a read error. This chain links TRBV12-3 or TRBV12-4 with TRBJ1-2; 10 nucleotides match TRBD1. The CDR3 is made up of 12 amino acids. The CDR3 reads CVIGQGVDDYSF. CDR3 in DNA: TGTGTCATCGGACAGGGGGTCGATGACTACAGCTTC.

A note on this clonotype: One end of the junction is discordant with germline, which a read error may explain. This sequence joins TRBV5-6 and TRBJ2-5, with 8 bases matching TRBD1. Germline V gene data show CDR1 as SGHDT and CDR2 as YYEEEE. There are 13 residues in the CDR3. The CDR3 here is CARSLGQEETQYF. In DNA form, the CDR3 reads TGTGCCCGCAGCTTGGGACAGGAAGAGACCCAGTACTTC.

A remark on this clonotype: This could be a read error, since a much larger clone is one nucleotide away. The genes are TRBV5-1 and TRBJ2-3, with TRBD1 matching over 7 bases. This CDR3 contains 15 residues. Germline V gene sequence: CDR1 SGHRS, CDR2 YFSETQ. In DNA, the CDR3 is TGCGCCAGCAGCTCAACAGGGGCCTTCACAGATATGCAGTATTTT. Protein: CASSSTGAFTDMQYF.

Points on this clonotype: This may stem from a read error, because a much larger clone lies one nucleotide away. V usage is TRBV7-9 and J usage is TRBJ2-1, with D perhaps given as TRBD1 or TRBD2 (6 bases each). Per germline, CDR1 SEHNR and CDR2 FQNEAQ (reference sequence). Trimming pared 5 bases from V and 8 bases from J, leaving 13 bases between. The CDR3 spans 13 residues. The CDR3 DNA sequence: TGTGCCAGCAGCCTCCAGGAGGGGGATGAGCAGTTCTTC. Encoded protein: CASSLQEGDEQFF.

As regards this clonotype: An end of the junction does not agree with germline; a read error may underlie this. The rearrangement uses TRBV11-1 and TRBJ2-4, with TRBD2 matching over 11 bases. CDR3 size: 17 residues. CDR1 and CDR2 from the germline V gene are SGHAT and FQDESV (reference sequence). CDR3 protein: CASSFTATSGTKYIQYF. In nucleotides, the CDR3 is TGTGCGAGCAGCTTTACCGCGACTAGCGGGACCAAATACATTCAGTACTTC. Combining the CDR3 with reference TRBV11-1 and TRBJ2-4 gives the whole variable domain EAEVAQSPRYKITEKSQAVAFWCDPISGHATLYWYRQILGQGPELLVQFQDESVVDDSQLPKDRFSAERLKGVDSTLKIQPAELGDSAMYLCASSFTATSGTKYIQYFGAGTRLSVL.

Note on this clonotype: Without the conserved terminal phenylalanine or tryptophan, this CDR3 likely stems from a read error. The chain employs TRBV28 and TRBJ2-7, with 7 positions matching TRBD1. This CDR3 region has 14 residues. Germline CDR1 reads MDHEN; CDR2 reads SYDVKM. CDR3: CVSSFTGAYYEQYL. DNA of the CDR3: TGTGTCAGCAGTTTTACAGGGGCCTACTACGAGCAGTACCTC.

The chain is built from TRBV10-3 and TRBJ2-3; perhaps D is TRBD1 or TRBD2 (5 bases each). CDR1 is ENHRY and CDR2 is SYGVKD in the germline V gene. CDR3 size: 19 residues. V gave up 7 bases and J gave up 8 bases, with 34 bases separating them. The CDR3 DNA is TGTGCCATCAACTCCGGAGAAACAGACAGACTAACATACTCGGGTACGCAGTATTTT. As protein: CAINSGETDRLTYSGTQYF.

This clonotype occurred a few times. This chain links TRBV2 with TRBJ2-2; tentative D call: TRBD1 (6 bases). The V end lost 6 bases, the J end lost 2 bases, and 13 bases lay between the germline ends. The CDR3 spans 15 residues. Germline V CDR1 and CDR2: SNHLY, FYNNEI. The CDR3 sequence: CASSMTGFNTGELFF. DNA of the CDR3: TGTGCCAGCAGCATGACAGGTTTTAACACCGGGGAGCTGTTTTTT.

As concerns this clonotype: Compared with germline, one end of the junction differs, possibly owing to a read error. The rearrangement joins TRBV10-3 to TRBJ2-3, with 7 bases aligning to TRBD2. Germline CDR1 reads ENHRY; CDR2 reads SYGVKD. The CDR3 sequence is 16 residues long. In DNA form, the CDR3 reads TGTGCCATCAGTGAGTCCAGGACGGGAGGCTCAGATACACAGTATTTT. Amino acids: CAISESRTGGSDTQYF.

As to this clonotype: Germline and junction disagree at one end, which may indicate a read error. This sequence joins TRBV11-2 and TRBJ1-6; 7 positions match TRBD1. This CDR3 comprises 16 residues. Per the germline V gene, CDR1 is SGHAT and CDR2 is FQNNGV. As DNA, the CDR3 is TGTGCCAGTAGCTTCACCTCCGGGACAGCGAACTCACCCTTCCACTTT. Its protein product is CASSFTSGTANSPFHF.

The chain employs TRBV12-3 or TRBV12-4 and TRBJ1-6; 10 bases fit TRBD1. The CDR3 totals 14 residues. Germline trimming cut 10 bases from V and 8 bases from J; bases unmatched to any gene: 8. CDR3 loop: CAKRSGTGDSPLHF. The CDR3 coding sequence is TGTGCCAAGAGATCCGGGACAGGGGATTCACCCCTCCACTTT.

Concerning this clonotype itself: An end of the junction differs from the germline gene, which may be a read error. The chain links TRBV6-5 to TRBJ1-2; D perhaps matches TRBD1 (5 bases). In germline, CDR1 is MNHEY, CDR2 SVGAGI. This CDR3 has 16 residues. CDR3: CASSSRVGVANYGYTF. CDR3 DNA: TGTGCCAGTAGTTCCAGGGTCGGGGTCGCCAACTATGGCTACACCTTC.

Notes on this clonotype: Mismatch with germline at one junction end may stem from a read error. The CDR3 DNA reads TGTACCAGCAGTCCCCACACTGGAAGCACCATATATTTT. This encodes CTSSPHTGSTIYF. The chain has TRBV12-3 or TRBV12-4 and TRBJ1-3; the D is unclear. The CDR3 sequence is 13 residues long.

In the case of this clonotype: One junction end disagrees with the germline gene, perhaps due to a read error. The chain combines TRBV5-6 with TRBJ2-5; the match to TRBD2 covers 8 bases. This CDR3 contains 15 residues. Germline V gives CDR1 SGHDT, CDR2 YYEEEE. Here the CDR3 DNA reads TGTGCCAGCAGCTCGCTAACGGGAGGGCGCGAGACCCAATACTTC. It translates to CASSSLTGGRETQYF. Drawing the rest from reference TRBV5-6 and TRBJ2-5, the complete variable domain is DAGVTQSPTHLIKTRGQQVTLRCSPKSGHDTVSWYQQALGQGPQFIFQYYEEEERQRGNFPDRFSGHQFPNYSSELNVNALLLGDSALYLCASSSLTGGRETQYFGPGTRLLVL.

V usage is TRBV6-6 and J usage is TRBJ1-5; no clear D. Looked up from germline, CDR1 is MNHNY and CDR2 is SVGAGI (reference sequence). Trimming pared 6 bases from V and 3 bases from J, leaving 21 bases between. CDR3 size: 17 residues. DNA for the CDR3: TGTGCCAGCAGCCCCCACCTGGACGATTACTTCAATCAGCCCCAGCATTTT. Its protein is CASSPHLDDYFNQPQHF.

V gene TRBV28 combines with J gene TRBJ2-1; the match to TRBD2 covers 9 bases. This CDR3 spans 14 amino acids. Trimming cost V 3 bases and J 8 bases; bases outside gene matches: 5. Germline CDR1 is MDHEN and CDR2 is SYDVKM. The CDR3 reads CASSFVRGGDEQFF. As DNA, the CDR3 is TGTGCCAGCAGTTTCGTGCGGGGGGGCGATGAGCAGTTCTTC.

As regards this clonotype: The CDR3 does not close with the conserved phenylalanine or tryptophan, likely indicating a read error. The V gene is TRBV11-2, the J gene TRBJ2-3; weak D call: TRBD2 (5 bases). This CDR3 spans 19 amino acids. Germline V gene lookup returns CDR1 SGHAT and CDR2 FQNNGV. Trimming stripped 5 bases from V and 3 bases from J, with 27 bases between. DNA of the CDR3: TGTGCCAGCAGCCGATCGCCGAGATTAGAGGGAGAGAGGACAGATACGCAGTATTAT. Translation: CASSRSPRLEGERTDTQYY.

As regards this clonotype: An end of the junction differs from the germline gene, which may be a read error. This sequence joins TRBV6-1 and TRBJ2-3; 8 bases map to TRBD2. Germline V gene lookup returns CDR1 MNHNS and CDR2 SASEGT. The CDR3 sequence is 14 residues long. In DNA form, the CDR3 reads TGTGCCAGAAGTGCCAGCGGGAGAGGGGATATGCAGTATTTT. Translated: CARSASGRGDMQYF.

About this clonotype: A read error may account for a junction end that differs from germline. The J gene is TRBJ2-1, the V gene TRBV11-1; 9 nucleotides match TRBD2. CDR1 and CDR2 (germline): SGHAT, FQDESV (reference sequence). The CDR3 extends over 17 amino acids. DNA for the CDR3: TGTGCCAGCAGCTCCCCCTCCAATAGCGGGAGTCGAAATGGGCAGTTCTTC. Translation: CASSSPSNSGSRNGQFF.

The table lists this clonotype with a count of one. The chain recombines TRBV28 with TRBJ1-1; 7 bases are a match to TRBD1. V trimming: 7 bases; J trimming: 4 bases; junction bases outside the gene matches: 12. Germline V gene lookup returns CDR1 MDHEN and CDR2 SYDVKM. CDR3 size: 15 residues. CDR3: CASNPTGVSFTEAFF. The CDR3 coding sequence is TGTGCCAGCAATCCCACAGGGGTCTCCTTCACTGAAGCTTTCTTT.